A few counts support the clone carrying this T cell receptor (beta chain). The data were taken from a study of sequential checkpoint blockade in melanoma. Study background: Patients were randomized 1:1 to nivolumab-then-ipilimumab or ipilimumab-then-nivolumab first-line. After both sequences, patients received maintenance nivolumab.

Specified treatment: randomized to nivolumab then ipilimumab (arm A) or the reverse (arm B). Sorted cells were live CD3+CD8+, lacking CD19 and CD56, from PBMCs. Using immunoSEQ multiplex PCR, the repertoire was profiled, and TCRdb retains in-frame clones only, with some absent. The sample includes approximately 18,000 clones, 70% to 80% seen only once; the top ten take approximately 10%. The trim removed 3 bases at V and 4 bases at J, leaving 10 bases unmatched. Looked up from germline, CDR1 is LNHDA and CDR2 is SQIVND (reference sequence). The CDR3 is made up of 17 amino acids. This material consisted of CD8+ T cells sorted from blood (inferred from file names), taken from a patient given nivolumab and ipilimumab in sequence. The gene calls are TRBV19 and TRBJ1-5, with 9 bases identical to TRBD1. The receptor was derived from a human donor with melanoma. The CDR3 here is CASSIYRGQVGNQPQHF. CDR3 nucleotide sequence: TGTGCCAGTAGTATTTACAGGGGGCAGGTAGGAAATCAGCCCCAGCATTTT.